This TCR beta chain was profiled in a study of blood T cell repertoires in COVID-19 (dated by TCRdb to the early 2020s). At the level of the whole study: Collaborator samples came from the United States, Italy and Spain and covered acute and convalescent phases of COVID-19. The prospective study material was composed of cDNA or gDNA derived from T cells, B-cell-depleted T cells, or PBMCs. Deeply sampled blood TCRbeta repertoires from subjects exposed to, actively infected with, or recovered from COVID-19 were included in the dataset. A freely available public database, intended as a resource for researchers studying the immune response to SARS-CoV-2, is where the repertoires were released. The samples were drawn from two sources: the first 160 participants of the ongoing ImmuneRACE study, and about 1,300 subjects contributed by 6 global collaborators. Nearly every sample came with metadata listing a de-identified subject ID, COVID-19 status, age in years and sex. Where available, HLA class I and class II types were taken from metadata supplied by the sample provider and were not determined by assay-based typing. General conclusions and limits of the study: The amount of clinical and demographic metadata varied by source and participant and was provided uncurated.

On this clone: It lacks a known antigen. No much larger clone is present one base from it, and per-base qualities are unavailable.

TCRbeta CDR3 regions were amplified from genomic DNA by means of the immunoSEQ Assay, a bias-controlled multiplex PCR. The authors processed their data as follows. Nucleated cell counts per sample were estimated from amplification of reference gene primers within the assay. To quantify the absolute abundance of each unique TCRbeta CDR3 rearrangement, sequence reads were collapsed and filtered. For each sample, productive Simpson clonality was calculated as the square root of Simpson's diversity index over productive rearrangements. TCRdb took over this immuneACCESS table, retaining in-frame rearrangements with V and J assigned. Such tables are incomplete; in checked studies, under half of the missing clones stem from an unresolved V gene, and the remainder is unexplained. The V and J calls and clone size were taken over from that table, and D and trimming were inferred from the DNA. This sample comprises about 260,000 clones, around 88% of them detected only once. The ten largest clones represent 0.95% to 1.5% of the sample.

Participants in the prospective study were aged roughly 18 to 100 years, lived in 20 to 25 United States geographic areas, and enrolled through a virtual design. In the prospective study, cohorts were assigned on the basis of participant-reported clinical history obtained from a screening survey and a study questionnaire. In the prospective study, whole blood, serum and a nasopharyngeal or oropharyngeal swab were collected from each participant by mobile phlebotomists. Over a roughly 2-month period, participants in the prospective study had the option of providing additional blood draws and questionnaires. Blood samples from the prospective study were shipped frozen or at room temperature prior to DNA extraction. The TCR originated in a woman between 40 and 50 years old with acute COVID-19. Source material: PBMCs or T cells enriched from blood (not recorded which).

The CDR3 protein: CASSPPGEGQFF. Here is the DNA: TGTGCCAGCAGCCCCCCCGGGGAGGGGCAGTTCTTC. The chain joins TRBV28 to TRBJ2-1, and TRBD2 matches 7 of the central bases. V loses 6 bases at its end and J loses 12 bases; junction bases beyond the gene matches: 8. The cysteine opens and the phenylalanine closes a CDR3 of 12 amino acids. The read is trimmed to its CDR3 DNA, 36 bases read in frame from base 1. CDR1 MDHEN and CDR2 SYDVKM are derived from the germline V gene.